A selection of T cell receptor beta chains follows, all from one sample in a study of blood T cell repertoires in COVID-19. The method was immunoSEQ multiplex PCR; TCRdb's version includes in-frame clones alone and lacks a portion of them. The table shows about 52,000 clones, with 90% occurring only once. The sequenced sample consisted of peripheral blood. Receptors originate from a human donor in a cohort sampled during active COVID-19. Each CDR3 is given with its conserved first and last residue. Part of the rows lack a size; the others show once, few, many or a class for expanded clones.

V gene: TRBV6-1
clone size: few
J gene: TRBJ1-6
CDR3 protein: CASSEGYTGTGSPLHF

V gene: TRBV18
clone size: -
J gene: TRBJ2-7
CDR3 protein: CASSLAPISGTGHSYEQYF

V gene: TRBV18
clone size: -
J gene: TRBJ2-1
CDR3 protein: CASSQGLYNEQFF

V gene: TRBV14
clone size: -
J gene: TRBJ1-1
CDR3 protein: CASSRLDGVGTEAFF

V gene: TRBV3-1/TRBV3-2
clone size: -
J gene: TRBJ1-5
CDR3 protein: CASSNRAGTGDQPQHF

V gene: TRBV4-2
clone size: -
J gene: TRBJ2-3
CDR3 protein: CASSQEAQRADTQYF

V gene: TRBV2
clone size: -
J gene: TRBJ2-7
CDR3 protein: CASMSGDSYEQYF

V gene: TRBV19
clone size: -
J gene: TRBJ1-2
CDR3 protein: CASSTGTGARYGYTF

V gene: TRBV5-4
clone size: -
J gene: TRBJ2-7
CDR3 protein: CASSLGGTSAYEQYF

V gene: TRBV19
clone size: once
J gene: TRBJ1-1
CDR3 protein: CASSASGQMNTEAFF

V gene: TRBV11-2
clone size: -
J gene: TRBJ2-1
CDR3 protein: CASSPTWGLALNEQFF

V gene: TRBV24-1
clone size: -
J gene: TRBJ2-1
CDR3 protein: CATSGIGGKGNEQFF

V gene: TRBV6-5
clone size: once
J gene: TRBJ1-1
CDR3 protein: CASSTQGGLNTEAFF

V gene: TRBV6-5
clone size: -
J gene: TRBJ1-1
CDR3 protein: CASSTGQMNTEAFF

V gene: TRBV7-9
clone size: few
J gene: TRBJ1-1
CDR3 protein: CASRRTGGRTLSEAFF

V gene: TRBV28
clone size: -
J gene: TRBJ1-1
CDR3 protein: CASSFDRGTFF

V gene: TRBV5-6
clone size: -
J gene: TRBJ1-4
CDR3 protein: CASSSVEVRSNEKLFF

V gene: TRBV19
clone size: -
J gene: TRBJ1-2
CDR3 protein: CASSIGGNGYTF

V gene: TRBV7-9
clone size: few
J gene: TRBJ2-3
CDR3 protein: CASSLSLGSSGREPDTQYF

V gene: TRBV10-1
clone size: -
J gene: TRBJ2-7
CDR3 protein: CASSAGGQTYEQYF

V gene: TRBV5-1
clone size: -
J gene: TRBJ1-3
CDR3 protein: CASSPAGGPGNTIYF

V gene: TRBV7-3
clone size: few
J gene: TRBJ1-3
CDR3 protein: CASSPTGDSGNTIYF

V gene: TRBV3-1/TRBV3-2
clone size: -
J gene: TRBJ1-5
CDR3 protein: CASSQRVDQPQHF

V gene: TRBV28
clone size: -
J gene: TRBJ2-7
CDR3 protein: CASSPPGQGFNEQYF

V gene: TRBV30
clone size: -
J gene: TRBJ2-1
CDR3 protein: CAWSGGGGGNEQFF

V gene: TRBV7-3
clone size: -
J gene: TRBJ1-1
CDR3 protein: CASRFERSTEAFF

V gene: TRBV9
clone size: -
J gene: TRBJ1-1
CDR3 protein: CASSVIGAANEAFF

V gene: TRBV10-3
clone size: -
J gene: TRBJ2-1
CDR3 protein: CAIGTGTGSSYNEQFF

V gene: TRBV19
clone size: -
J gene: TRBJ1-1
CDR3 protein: CASSIDLRSAFF

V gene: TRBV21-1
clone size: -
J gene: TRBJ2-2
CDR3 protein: CASSNPGLAGVRDTGELFF

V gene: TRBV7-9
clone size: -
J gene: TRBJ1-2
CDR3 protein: CASSSRDRASGYTF

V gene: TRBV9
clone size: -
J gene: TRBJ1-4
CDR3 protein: CASSVALGAGNEKLFF

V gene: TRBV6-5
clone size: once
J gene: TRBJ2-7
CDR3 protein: CASGLAVSYEQYF

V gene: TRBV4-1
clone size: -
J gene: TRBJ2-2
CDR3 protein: CASTSEGRELFF

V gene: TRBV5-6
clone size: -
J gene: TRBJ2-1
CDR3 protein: CASTRTSIFYNEQFF

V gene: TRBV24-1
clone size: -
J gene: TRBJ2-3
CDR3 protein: CATSPSGYTDTQYF

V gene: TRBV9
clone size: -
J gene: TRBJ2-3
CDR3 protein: CASSVVSGADTQYF

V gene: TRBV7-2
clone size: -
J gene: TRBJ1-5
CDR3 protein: CASSLTFNQPQHF

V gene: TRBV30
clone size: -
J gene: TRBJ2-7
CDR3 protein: CAYGGGPYEQYF

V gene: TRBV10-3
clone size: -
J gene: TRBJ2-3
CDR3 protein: CATRDFSTDTQYF

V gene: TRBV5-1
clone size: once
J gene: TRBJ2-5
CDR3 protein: CASSLGPPGGETQYF

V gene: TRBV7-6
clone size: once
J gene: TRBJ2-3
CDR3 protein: CASSLAGSGDTQYF

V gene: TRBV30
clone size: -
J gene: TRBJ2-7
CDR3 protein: CAWNGGRLAGLYEQYF

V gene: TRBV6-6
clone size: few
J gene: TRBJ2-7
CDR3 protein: CASSETGISYEQYF

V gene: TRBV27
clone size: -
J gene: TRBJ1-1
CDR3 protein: CASSLETGTTEAFF

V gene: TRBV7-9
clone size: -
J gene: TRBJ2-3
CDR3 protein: CASSLAGGGAWTDTQYF

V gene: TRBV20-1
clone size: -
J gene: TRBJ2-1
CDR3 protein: CSASETSSYYNEQFF

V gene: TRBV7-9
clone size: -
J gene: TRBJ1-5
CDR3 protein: CASSSGTGNQPQHF

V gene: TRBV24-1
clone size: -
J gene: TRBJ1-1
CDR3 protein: CATRAPGETEAFF

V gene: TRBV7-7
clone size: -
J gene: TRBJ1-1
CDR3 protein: CASSLDLSGEAFF

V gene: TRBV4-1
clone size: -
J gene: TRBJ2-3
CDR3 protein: CASSQVGLQGDPTDTQYF

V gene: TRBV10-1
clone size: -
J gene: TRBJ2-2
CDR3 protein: CASSEVSGSSGELFF